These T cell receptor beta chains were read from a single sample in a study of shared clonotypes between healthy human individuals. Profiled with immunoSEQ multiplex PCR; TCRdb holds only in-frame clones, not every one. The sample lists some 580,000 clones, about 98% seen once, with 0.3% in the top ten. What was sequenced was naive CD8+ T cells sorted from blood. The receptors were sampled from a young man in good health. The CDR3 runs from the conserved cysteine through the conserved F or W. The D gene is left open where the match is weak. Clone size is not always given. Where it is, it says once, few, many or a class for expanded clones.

CDR3 DNA: TGCGCCAGCAGCCAAGAAACGGGAGCAACTAATGAAAAACTGTTTTTT
CDR3 protein: CASSQETGATNEKLFF
V gene: TRBV4-1
J gene: TRBJ1-4
D gene: -
clone size: -

CDR3 DNA: TGTGCCATCCCGGGGCTCTTTGGGTGCTCCTACGAGCAGTACTTC
CDR3 protein: CAIPGLFGCSYEQYF
V gene: TRBV10-3
J gene: TRBJ2-7
D gene: -
clone size: -

CDR3 DNA: TGTGCCAGCAGTCAAACTTCAGGGGGCAATGAGCAGTTCTTC
CDR3 protein: CASSQTSGGNEQFF
V gene: TRBV28
J gene: TRBJ2-1
D gene: TRBD1
clone size: -

CDR3 DNA: TGTGCCAGCAACCCACGCGGTTTTTCACCCCAGCATTTT
CDR3 protein: CASNPRGFSPQHF
V gene: TRBV28
J gene: TRBJ1-5
D gene: -
clone size: -

CDR3 DNA: TGTGCCAGCAGTCACAGGGTTGAGTACGAGCAGTACTTC
CDR3 protein: CASSHRVEYEQYF
V gene: TRBV4-2
J gene: TRBJ2-7
D gene: -
clone size: -

CDR3 DNA: TGTGCCAGCAGCCCAAAAGCCGGGACAGTGAACTATGGCTACACCTTC
CDR3 protein: CASSPKAGTVNYGYTF
V gene: TRBV7-9
J gene: TRBJ1-2
D gene: TRBD1
clone size: -

CDR3 DNA: TGTGCCTGGAGTGCCGGGACAGGGAGAAACGAGCAGTACTTC
CDR3 protein: CAWSAGTGRNEQYF
V gene: TRBV30
J gene: TRBJ2-7
D gene: TRBD1
clone size: once

CDR3 DNA: TGTGCCACCAGCAGAGATGCACTAGCGGGACCCACCGGGGAGCTGTTTTTT
CDR3 protein: CATSRDALAGPTGELFF
V gene: TRBV15
J gene: TRBJ2-2
D gene: TRBD2
clone size: once

CDR3 DNA: TGCGCCAGCAGCTTGGAGAACTTCATCTACGAGCAGTACTTC
CDR3 protein: CASSLENFIYEQYF
V gene: TRBV5-1
J gene: TRBJ2-7
D gene: -
clone size: -

CDR3 DNA: TGTGCCAGCAGACTAGCTCCCCAACTAGCGGGAGTACACGAGCAGTTCTTC
CDR3 protein: CASRLAPQLAGVHEQFF
V gene: TRBV5-8
J gene: TRBJ2-1
D gene: TRBD2
clone size: -

CDR3 DNA: TGTGCCAGCAGCCAAGAGGGCGGGTTAGACAATGAGCAGTTCTTC
CDR3 protein: CASSQEGGLDNEQFF
V gene: TRBV14
J gene: TRBJ2-1
D gene: -
clone size: -

CDR3 DNA: TGTGCCAGCAGCTCGGAAATAGACCAAGAGACCCAGTACTTC
CDR3 protein: CASSSEIDQETQYF
V gene: TRBV11-2
J gene: TRBJ2-5
D gene: -
clone size: -

CDR3 DNA: TGTGCCAGCAGCTCACCGGGACATCCCTTGGACTTC
CDR3 protein: CASSSPGHPLDF
V gene: TRBV11-3
J gene: TRBJ2-7
D gene: -
clone size: -

CDR3 DNA: TGCAGCGTTGAAGATTTGACAGCCACCGGGGAGCTGTTTTTT
CDR3 protein: CSVEDLTATGELFF
V gene: TRBV29-1
J gene: TRBJ2-2
D gene: -
clone size: -

CDR3 DNA: TGTGCCAGCAGTTTATCCCGCAGGGTGGGGGAAAAACTGTTTTTT
CDR3 protein: CASSLSRRVGEKLFF
V gene: TRBV27
J gene: TRBJ1-4
D gene: -
clone size: -

CDR3 DNA: TGTGCCAGTAGGGACAGGGGGTACAATGAGCAGTTCTTC
CDR3 protein: CASRDRGYNEQFF
V gene: TRBV19
J gene: TRBJ2-1
D gene: TRBD1
clone size: -

CDR3 DNA: TGCAGCGGAACACAGATTCTGAACACTGAAGCTTTCTTT
CDR3 protein: CSGTQILNTEAFF
V gene: TRBV29-1
J gene: TRBJ1-1
D gene: -
clone size: -

CDR3 DNA: TGCGCCAGCAGCCCCCGAGGAGGGGGCCAAGAGACCCAGTACTTC
CDR3 protein: CASSPRGGGQETQYF
V gene: TRBV5-1
J gene: TRBJ2-5
D gene: -
clone size: -

CDR3 DNA: TGTGCCAGCAGTTTGTTGGGGATAAGTAGGAAGACCGGGGAGCTGTTTTTT
CDR3 protein: CASSLLGISRKTGELFF
V gene: TRBV28
J gene: TRBJ2-2
D gene: -
clone size: -

CDR3 DNA: TGCGCCAGCAGCCAAGTCCCGGGACAGGGCTTTTACGAGCAGTACTTC
CDR3 protein: CASSQVPGQGFYEQYF
V gene: TRBV4-1
J gene: TRBJ2-7
D gene: TRBD1
clone size: -

CDR3 DNA: TGTGCCAGCAGTCACCAGACAGGGAATGAAAAACTGTTTTTT
CDR3 protein: CASSHQTGNEKLFF
V gene: TRBV27
J gene: TRBJ1-4
D gene: TRBD1
clone size: -

CDR3 DNA: TGCGCCAGCCACCCGGGACTAGGTTTCAATGAGCAGTTCTTC
CDR3 protein: CASHPGLGFNEQFF
V gene: TRBV5-1
J gene: TRBJ2-1
D gene: TRBD2
clone size: -

CDR3 DNA: TGTGCCAGCAGCCCTCCGCTCGCCCAAGAGACCCAGTACTTC
CDR3 protein: CASSPPLAQETQYF
V gene: TRBV9
J gene: TRBJ2-5
D gene: -
clone size: once

CDR3 DNA: TGTGCCAGCAGCGTCCGTCGGACACCGTCGAGCTCCTACAATGAGCAGTTCTTC
CDR3 protein: CASSVRRTPSSSYNEQFF
V gene: TRBV9
J gene: TRBJ2-1
D gene: -
clone size: -

CDR3 DNA: TGTGCCAGCAGCTTAGTAGCGGGAAACAATGAGCAGTTCTTC
CDR3 protein: CASSLVAGNNEQFF
V gene: TRBV7-9
J gene: TRBJ2-1
D gene: TRBD2
clone size: -

CDR3 DNA: TGCGCCAGCAGCTCCTGGTCCGCTTACGAGCAGTACTTC
CDR3 protein: CASSSWSAYEQYF
V gene: TRBV5-1
J gene: TRBJ2-7
D gene: -
clone size: -

CDR3 DNA: TGTGCCAGCAGTTTGGGTTCCGCCGGGTACGAGCAGTACTTC
CDR3 protein: CASSLGSAGYEQYF
V gene: TRBV28
J gene: TRBJ2-7
D gene: -
clone size: -

CDR3 DNA: TGCAGCGTTCGGACGAGCTCCTACGAGCAGTACTTC
CDR3 protein: CSVRTSSYEQYF
V gene: TRBV29-1
J gene: TRBJ2-7
D gene: -
clone size: -

CDR3 DNA: TGTGCCAGCAGCTTAGCGCGGGAGCAGTACTTC
CDR3 protein: CASSLAREQYF
V gene: TRBV7-2
J gene: TRBJ2-7
D gene: -
clone size: -

CDR3 DNA: TGTGCCAGCAGCTCCGACAGGTTTGGGGGCTACACCTTC
CDR3 protein: CASSSDRFGGYTF
V gene: TRBV5-5
J gene: TRBJ1-2
D gene: -
clone size: -

CDR3 DNA: TGTGCCAGCAGCGTGGGGACTAGCGGGAGCGGTACGCAGTATTTT
CDR3 protein: CASSVGTSGSGTQYF
V gene: TRBV9
J gene: TRBJ2-3
D gene: TRBD2
clone size: -

CDR3 DNA: TGTGCCAGCAGCATAATTACGGGACCTTATAGCAATGAGCAGTTCTTC
CDR3 protein: CASSIITGPYSNEQFF
V gene: TRBV7-9
J gene: TRBJ2-1
D gene: -
clone size: -

CDR3 DNA: TGCGCCAGCAGCCAAGATATCTCGGGGGCGGGCTATGGCTACACCTTC
CDR3 protein: CASSQDISGAGYGYTF
V gene: TRBV4-3
J gene: TRBJ1-2
D gene: -
clone size: once

CDR3 DNA: TGCAGCGTCCGAGCGGGAGAGGCCTACGAGCAGTACTTC
CDR3 protein: CSVRAGEAYEQYF
V gene: TRBV29-1
J gene: TRBJ2-7
D gene: TRBD2
clone size: -